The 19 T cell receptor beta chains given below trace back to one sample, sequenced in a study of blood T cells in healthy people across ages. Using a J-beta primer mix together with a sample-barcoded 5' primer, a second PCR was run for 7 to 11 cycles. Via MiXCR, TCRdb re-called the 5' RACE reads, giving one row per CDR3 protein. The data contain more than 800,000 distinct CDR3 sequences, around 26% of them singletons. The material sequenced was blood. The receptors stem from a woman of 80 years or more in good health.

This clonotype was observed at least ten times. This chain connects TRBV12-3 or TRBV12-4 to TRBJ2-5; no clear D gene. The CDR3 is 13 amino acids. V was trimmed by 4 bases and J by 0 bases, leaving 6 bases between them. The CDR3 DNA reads TGTGCCAGCAGTTGGAACTACCAAGAGACCCAGTACTTC. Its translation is CASSWNYQETQYF.

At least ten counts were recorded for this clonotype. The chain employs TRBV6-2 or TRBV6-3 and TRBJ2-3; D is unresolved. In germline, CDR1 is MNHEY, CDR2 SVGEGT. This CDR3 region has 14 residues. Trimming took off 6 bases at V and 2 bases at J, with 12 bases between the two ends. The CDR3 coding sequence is TGTGCCAGCAGAGACCACCGTTACACAGATACGCAGTATTTT. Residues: CASRDHRYTDTQYF.

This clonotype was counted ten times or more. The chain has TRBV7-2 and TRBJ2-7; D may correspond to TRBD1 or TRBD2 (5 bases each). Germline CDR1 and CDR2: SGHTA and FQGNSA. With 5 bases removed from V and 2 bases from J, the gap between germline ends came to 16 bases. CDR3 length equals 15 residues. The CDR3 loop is CASSPLGTEPYEQYF. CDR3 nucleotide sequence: TGTGCCAGCAGCCCTCTCGGGACGGAACCCTACGAGCAGTACTTC.

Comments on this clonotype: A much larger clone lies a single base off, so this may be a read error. This CDR3 reads CANSPRLAGLVLGTDTQYF. The CDR3 region has the DNA TGCGCCAACAGCCCTCGACTAGCGGGGCTAGTTCTGGGCACAGATACGCAGTATTTT. The chain joins TRBV5-1 to TRBJ2-3; TRBD2 matches at 11 bases. This CDR3 is 19 amino acids long. CDR1 is SGHRS and CDR2 is YFSETQ in the germline V gene.

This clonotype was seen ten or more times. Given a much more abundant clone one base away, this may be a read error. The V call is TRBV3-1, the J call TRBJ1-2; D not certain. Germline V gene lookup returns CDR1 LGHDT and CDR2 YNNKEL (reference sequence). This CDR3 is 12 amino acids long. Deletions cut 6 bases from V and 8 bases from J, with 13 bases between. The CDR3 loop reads CASRELGDGYTF. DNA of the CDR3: TGTGCCAGCAGAGAGTTGGGTGACGGCTACACCTTC.

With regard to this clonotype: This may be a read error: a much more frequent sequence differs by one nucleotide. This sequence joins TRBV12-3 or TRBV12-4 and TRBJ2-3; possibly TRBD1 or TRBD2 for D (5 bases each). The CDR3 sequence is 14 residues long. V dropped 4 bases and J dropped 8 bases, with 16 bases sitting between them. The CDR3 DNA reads TGTGCCAGCAGTTCCCCGGGACGGGCGGGTACGCAGTATTTT. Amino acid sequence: CASSSPGRAGTQYF.

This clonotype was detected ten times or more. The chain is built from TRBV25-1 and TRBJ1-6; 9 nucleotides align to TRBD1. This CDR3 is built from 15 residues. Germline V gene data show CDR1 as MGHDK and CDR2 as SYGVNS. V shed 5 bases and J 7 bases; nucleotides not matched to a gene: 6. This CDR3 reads CASSKSGTGNSPLHF. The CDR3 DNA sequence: TGTGCCAGCAGTAAATCCGGGACAGGGAATTCACCCCTCCACTTT.

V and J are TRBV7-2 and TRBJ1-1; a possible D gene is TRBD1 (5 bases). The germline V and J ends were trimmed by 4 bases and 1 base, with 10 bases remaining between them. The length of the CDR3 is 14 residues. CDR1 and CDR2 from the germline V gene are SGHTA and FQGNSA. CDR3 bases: TGTGCCAGCAGCTCTTCGGGGCCGAACACTGAAGCTTTCTTT. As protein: CASSSSGPNTEAFF.

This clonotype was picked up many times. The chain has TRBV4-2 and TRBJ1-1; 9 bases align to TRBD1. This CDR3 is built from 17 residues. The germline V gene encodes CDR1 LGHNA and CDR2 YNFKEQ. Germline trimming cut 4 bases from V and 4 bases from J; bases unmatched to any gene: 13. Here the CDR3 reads CASSLSTWDRESTEAFF. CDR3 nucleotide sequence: TGTGCCAGCAGCCTATCCACTTGGGACAGGGAAAGCACTGAAGCTTTCTTT.

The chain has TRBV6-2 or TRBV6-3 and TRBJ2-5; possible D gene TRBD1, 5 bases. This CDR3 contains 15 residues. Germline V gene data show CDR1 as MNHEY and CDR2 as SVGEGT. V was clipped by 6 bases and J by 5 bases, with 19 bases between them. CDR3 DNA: TGTGCCAGCAGCGCCGTAAAGGGGCCAAGGGAGACCCAGTACTTC. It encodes CASSAVKGPRETQYF.

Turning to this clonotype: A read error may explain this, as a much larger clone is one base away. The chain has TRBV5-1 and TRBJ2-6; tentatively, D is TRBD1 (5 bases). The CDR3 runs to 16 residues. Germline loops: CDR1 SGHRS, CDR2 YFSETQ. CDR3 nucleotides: TGCGCCAGCAGCTTGGCAGGGTTCTCTGGGGCCAACGTCCCGACTTTC. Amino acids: CASSLAGFSGANVPTF. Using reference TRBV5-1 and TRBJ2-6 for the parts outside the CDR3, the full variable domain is KAGVTQTPRYLIKTRGQQVTLSCSPISGHRSVSWYQQTPGQGLQFLFEYFSETQRNKGNFPGRFSGRQFSNSRSEMNVSTLELGDSALYLCASSLAGFSGANVPTFGAGSRLTVL.

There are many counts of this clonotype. The CDR3 sequence: CASRLGGSERGKYNEQFF. The CDR3 DNA reads as TGTGCCAGCAGACTAGGGGGTAGCGAGCGGGGGAAATACAATGAGCAGTTCTTC. The V gene is TRBV7-2, the J gene TRBJ2-1, with TRBD2 matching 8 bases. Germline lookup yields CDR1 SGHTA and CDR2 FQGNSA. This CDR3 has 18 residues. With 6 bases clipped from V and 4 bases from J, the junction kept 17 bases outside the gene matches.

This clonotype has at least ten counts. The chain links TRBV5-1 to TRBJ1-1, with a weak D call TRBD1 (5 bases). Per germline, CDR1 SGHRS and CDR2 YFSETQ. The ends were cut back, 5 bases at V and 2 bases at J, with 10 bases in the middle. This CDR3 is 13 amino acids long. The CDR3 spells CASSFTGNTEAFF. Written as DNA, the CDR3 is TGCGCCAGCAGTTTTACAGGAAACACTGAAGCTTTCTTT.

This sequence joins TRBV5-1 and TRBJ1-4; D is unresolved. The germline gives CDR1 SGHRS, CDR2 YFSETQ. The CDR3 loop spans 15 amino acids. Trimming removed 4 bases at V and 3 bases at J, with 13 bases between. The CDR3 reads CASSPGPGPNEKLFF. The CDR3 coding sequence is TGCGCCAGCAGCCCCGGACCCGGGCCTAATGAAAAACTGTTTTTT.

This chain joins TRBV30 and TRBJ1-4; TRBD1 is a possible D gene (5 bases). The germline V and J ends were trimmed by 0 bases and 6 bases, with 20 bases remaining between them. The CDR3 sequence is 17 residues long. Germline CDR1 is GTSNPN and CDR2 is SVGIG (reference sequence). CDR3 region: CAWSVSIGLGGDEKLFF. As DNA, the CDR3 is TGTGCCTGGAGTGTCTCCATTGGGTTGGGGGGGGATGAAAAACTGTTTTTT.

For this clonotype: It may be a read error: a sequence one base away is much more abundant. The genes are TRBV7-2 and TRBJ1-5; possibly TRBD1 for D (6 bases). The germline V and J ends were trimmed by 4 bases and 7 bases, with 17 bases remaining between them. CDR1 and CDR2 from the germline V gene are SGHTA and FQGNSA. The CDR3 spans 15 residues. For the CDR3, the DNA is TGTGCCAGCAGCTCCAACCCGGGGGCTGGGCAGCCCCAGCATTTT. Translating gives CASSSNPGAGQPQHF.

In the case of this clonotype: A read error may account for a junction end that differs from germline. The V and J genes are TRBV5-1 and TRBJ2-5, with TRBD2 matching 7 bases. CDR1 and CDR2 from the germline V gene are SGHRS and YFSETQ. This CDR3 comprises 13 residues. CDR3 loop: CAGSGDSQETQYF. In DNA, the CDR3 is TGCGCCGGCAGCGGGGACTCGCAAGAGACCCAGTACTTC. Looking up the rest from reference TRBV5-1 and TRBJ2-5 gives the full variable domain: KAGVTQTPRYLIKTRGQQVTLSCSPISGHRSVSWYQQTPGQGLQFLFEYFSETQRNKGNFPGRFSGRQFSNSRSEMNVSTLELGDSALYLCAGSGDSQETQYFGPGTRLLVL.

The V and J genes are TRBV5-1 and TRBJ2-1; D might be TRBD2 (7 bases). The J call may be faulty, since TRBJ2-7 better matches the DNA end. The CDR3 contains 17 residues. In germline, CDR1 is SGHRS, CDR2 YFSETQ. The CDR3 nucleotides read TGCGCCAGCAGCTTGGCCCCTAGTGGGGGGGCCCGCAATGAGCAGTACTTC. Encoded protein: CASSLAPSGGARNEQYF.

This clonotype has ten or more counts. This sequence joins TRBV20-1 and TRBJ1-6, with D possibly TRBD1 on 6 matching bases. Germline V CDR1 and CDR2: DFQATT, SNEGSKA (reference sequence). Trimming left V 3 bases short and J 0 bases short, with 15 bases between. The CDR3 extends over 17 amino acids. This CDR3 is CSARDSLLSSYNSPLHF. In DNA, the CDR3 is TGCAGTGCTAGGGACAGTCTCCTGAGCTCCTATAATTCACCCCTCCACTTT.